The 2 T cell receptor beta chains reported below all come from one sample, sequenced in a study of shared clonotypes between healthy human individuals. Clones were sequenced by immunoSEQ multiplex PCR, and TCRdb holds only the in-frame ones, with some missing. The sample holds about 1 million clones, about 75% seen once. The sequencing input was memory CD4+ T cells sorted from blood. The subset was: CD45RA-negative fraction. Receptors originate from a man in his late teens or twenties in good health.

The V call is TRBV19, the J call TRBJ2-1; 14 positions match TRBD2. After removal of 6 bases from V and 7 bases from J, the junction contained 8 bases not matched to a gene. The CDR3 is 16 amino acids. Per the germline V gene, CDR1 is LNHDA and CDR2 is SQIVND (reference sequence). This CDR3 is CASSPRLAGGGNEQFF. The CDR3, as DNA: TGTGCCAGTAGCCCCCGACTAGCGGGGGGGGGAAATGAGCAGTTCTTC.

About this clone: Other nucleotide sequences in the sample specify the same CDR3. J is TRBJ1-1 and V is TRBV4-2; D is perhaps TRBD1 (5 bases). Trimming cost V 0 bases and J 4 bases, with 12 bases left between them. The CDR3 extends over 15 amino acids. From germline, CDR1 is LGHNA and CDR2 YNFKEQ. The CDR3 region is CASSQDLGVGTEAFF. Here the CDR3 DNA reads TGTGCCAGCAGCCAAGATTTAGGGGTTGGCACTGAAGCTTTCTTT.